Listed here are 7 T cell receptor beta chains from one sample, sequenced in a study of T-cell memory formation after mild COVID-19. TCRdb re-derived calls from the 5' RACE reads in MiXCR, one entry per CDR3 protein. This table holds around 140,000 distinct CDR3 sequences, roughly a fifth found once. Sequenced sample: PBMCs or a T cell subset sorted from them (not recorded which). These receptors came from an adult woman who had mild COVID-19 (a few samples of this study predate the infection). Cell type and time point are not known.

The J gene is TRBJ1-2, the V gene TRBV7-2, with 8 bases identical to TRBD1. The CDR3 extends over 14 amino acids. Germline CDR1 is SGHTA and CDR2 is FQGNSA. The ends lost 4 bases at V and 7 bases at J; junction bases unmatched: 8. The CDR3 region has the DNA TGTGCCAGCAGCTCCCGGACAGGGACTGGTGGCTACACCTTC. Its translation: CASSSRTGTGGYTF.

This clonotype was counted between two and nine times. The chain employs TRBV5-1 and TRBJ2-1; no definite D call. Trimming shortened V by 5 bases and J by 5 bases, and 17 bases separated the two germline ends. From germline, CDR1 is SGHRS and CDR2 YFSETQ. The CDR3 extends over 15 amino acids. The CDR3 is CASSPSSTGNNEQFF. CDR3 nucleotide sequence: TGCGCCAGCAGTCCCTCGAGTACCGGCAACAATGAGCAGTTCTTC.

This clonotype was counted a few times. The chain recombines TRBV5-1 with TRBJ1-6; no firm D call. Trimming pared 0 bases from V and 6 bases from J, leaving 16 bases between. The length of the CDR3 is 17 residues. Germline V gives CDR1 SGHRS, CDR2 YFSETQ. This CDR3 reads CASSLVGPSRSNSPLHF. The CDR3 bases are TGCGCCAGCAGCTTGGTTGGCCCCAGCAGGAGTAATTCACCCCTCCACTTT. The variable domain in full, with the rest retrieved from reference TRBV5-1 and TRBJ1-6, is KAGVTQTPRYLIKTRGQQVTLSCSPISGHRSVSWYQQTPGQGLQFLFEYFSETQRNKGNFPGRFSGRQFSNSRSEMNVSTLELGDSALYLCASSLVGPSRSNSPLHFGNGTRLTVT.

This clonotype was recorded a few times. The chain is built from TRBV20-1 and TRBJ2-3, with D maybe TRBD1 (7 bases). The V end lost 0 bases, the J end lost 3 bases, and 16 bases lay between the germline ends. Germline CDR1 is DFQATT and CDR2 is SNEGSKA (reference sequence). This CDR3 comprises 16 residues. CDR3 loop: CSARDPRGEWTDTQYF. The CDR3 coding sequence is TGCAGTGCTAGAGATCCCAGGGGGGAATGGACAGATACGCAGTATTTT.

The CDR3 reads CASSEGWGADTQYF. CDR3 in DNA: TGTGCCAGCAGCGAGGGGTGGGGCGCAGATACGCAGTATTTT. The V call is TRBV7-6, the J call TRBJ2-3; TRBD1 or TRBD2 may be the D gene (5 bases each). CDR3 length: 14 residues. The germline V gene has CDR1 SGHVS and CDR2 FNYEAQ. Trimming stripped 5 bases from V and 4 bases from J, with 13 bases between.

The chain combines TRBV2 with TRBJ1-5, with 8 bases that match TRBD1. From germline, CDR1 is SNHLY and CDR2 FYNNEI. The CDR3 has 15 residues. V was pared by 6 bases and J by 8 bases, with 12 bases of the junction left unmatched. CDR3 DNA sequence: TGTGCCAGCAGCCCTGGACAGGGAATTGTTGAGCCCCAGCATTTT. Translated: CASSPGQGIVEPQHF.

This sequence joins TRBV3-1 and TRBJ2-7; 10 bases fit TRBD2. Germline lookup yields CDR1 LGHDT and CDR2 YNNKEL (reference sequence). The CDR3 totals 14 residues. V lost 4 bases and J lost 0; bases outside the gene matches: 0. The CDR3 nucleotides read TGTGCCAGCAGCCGGACTAGCGGCTCCTACGAGCAGTACTTC. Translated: CASSRTSGSYEQYF.